This T cell receptor beta chain was documented in a study of T cell repertoires in cytomegalovirus infection. In the study overall: Public signatures in TCR beta pointed to CMV infection and matching HLA type. Study findings and constraints: The study identified carriers of CMV plus the relevant HLA from cumulative public TCR beta family frequency. It was HLA-C-restricted CMV-specific TCR beta clonotypes that dominated the response ex vivo.

TCRdb independently ran MiXCR on the reads; one entry per CDR3 protein. The sample records roughly 500,000 distinct CDR3 sequences, more than 30% being singletons. Only a few counts were recorded for this clonotype. Its antigen is still unknown. The sequence was obtained from a human donor in good health (CMV status not recorded). Some clones in this sample may be carry-over from other donors' samples. The sequencing here drew on cultured PBMCs, taken from culture after CMV antigen stimulation.

CDR3 in amino acids: CASSLAARGGNSPLHF. Written as DNA, the CDR3 is TGTGCCAGCAGCTTAGCCGCTCGGGGGGGTAATTCACCCCTCCACTTT. V gene TRBV7-2 combines with J gene TRBJ1-6, with D perhaps TRBD1 (5 bases). There are 16 residues in the CDR3. V shed 0 bases and J shed 6 bases, with 12 bases lying between them. Germline lookup yields CDR1 SGHTA and CDR2 FQGNSA.